One and the same sample provided the 30 T cell receptor beta chains below, sequenced in a study of cytomegalovirus exposure and HLA in healthy donors. PCR amplification relied on 60 Vbeta primers (plus 13 Jbeta primers). TCRdb keeps only in-frame clones here, not all; method: immunoSEQ multiplex PCR. The repertoire holds around 36,000 clones, 75% to 90% seen once, with 9.5% to 12% in the top ten. Sequences were obtained from PBMCs. All receptors derive from a woman in her 40s in good health and CMV-seropositive.

The chain is built from TRBV7-8 and TRBJ1-5; 8 positions agree with TRBD1. Germline assignment: CDR1 SGHVS and CDR2 FQNEAQ. This CDR3 has 18 residues. J lost 4 bases, V lost 2 bases, and 13 bases had no gene match. CDR3 amino acids: CASSLFLSTGGDNQPQHF. CDR3 in DNA: TGTGCCAGCAGCTTATTTCTTTCTACAGGGGGTGATAATCAGCCCCAGCATTTT.

The chain joins TRBV11-2 to TRBJ2-1, with 10 bases aligning to TRBD2. The V segment lost 5 bases and the J segment 3 bases; nucleotides outside the gene matches: 16. CDR1 and CDR2 (germline): SGHAT, FQNNGV. The CDR3 length is 19 residues. The DNA for the CDR3 is TGTGCCAGCAGCACCAGCGGGGGGGCCGCTTCTAGTTACTACAATGAGCAGTTCTTC. This codes for CASSTSGGAASSYYNEQFF. Together with reference TRBV11-2 and TRBJ2-1, the CDR3 gives the full variable domain: EAGVAQSPRYKIIEKRQSVAFWCNPISGHATLYWYQQILGQGPKLLIQFQNNGVVDDSQLPKDRFSAERLKGVDSTLKIQPAKLEDSAVYLCASSTSGGAASSYYNEQFFGPGTRLTVL.

This chain uses TRBV9 with TRBJ2-7; 12 bases match TRBD2. The germline V gene has CDR1 SGDLS and CDR2 YYNGEE. The CDR3 contains 15 residues. The V segment lost 4 bases and the J segment 6 bases; nucleotides outside the gene matches: 8. The CDR3 bases are TGTGCCAGCAGCATTTCTAGCGGGGGGGCCTCCGAGCAGTACTTC. Translating it yields CASSISSGGASEQYF.

The chain couples TRBV6-5 to TRBJ2-7; 7 bases line up with TRBD1. The germline V gene has CDR1 MNHEY and CDR2 SVGAGI. This CDR3 region has 13 residues. The ends lost 6 bases at V and 8 bases at J; junction bases unmatched: 10. CDR3 sequence reads: CASRTRDSFKQYF. CDR3 nucleotides: TGTGCCAGCAGGACCCGGGACAGCTTTAAGCAGTACTTC.

The chain carries TRBV6-1 and TRBJ1-1; no reliable D call. The germline V gene has CDR1 MNHNS and CDR2 SASEGT. V was cut by 3 bases and J by 3 bases, with 8 bases left in between. The CDR3 is 13 amino acids. CDR3 protein: CASSDRRDTEAFF. Written as DNA, the CDR3 is TGTGCCAGCAGTGACCGGAGGGACACTGAAGCTTTCTTT.

The chain uses TRBV7-9 and TRBJ2-1, with a possible D match to TRBD1 (6 bases). This CDR3 comprises 15 residues. Germline V gene lookup returns CDR1 SEHNR and CDR2 FQNEAQ (reference sequence). Trimming left V 5 bases short and J 0 bases short, with 11 bases between. CDR3 in amino acids: CASSMTGSSYNEQFF. The CDR3 region has the DNA TGTGCCAGCAGCATGACAGGAAGCTCCTACAATGAGCAGTTCTTC.

The J gene is TRBJ2-7, the V gene TRBV2, with 9 bases lining up with TRBD1. J lost 0 bases, V lost 6 bases, and 9 bases had no gene match. This CDR3 comprises 16 residues. CDR1 and CDR2 (germline): SNHLY, FYNNEI. CDR3 coding DNA: TGTGCCAGCAGGGGACAGGGTCGGTCTGTCTCCTACGAGCAGTACTTC. It encodes CASRGQGRSVSYEQYF.

As regards this clone: A much larger clone lies a single base off, so this may be a read error. This sequence joins TRBV6-5 and TRBJ2-3; TRBD2 agrees at 7 bases. This CDR3 comprises 14 residues. In germline, CDR1 is MNHEY, CDR2 SVGAGI. The ends lost 8 bases at V and 4 bases at J; junction bases unmatched: 9. CDR3 amino acids: CASARWEGADTQYF. The DNA of the CDR3 is TGTGCCAGCGCCAGATGGGAGGGTGCAGATACGCAGTATTTT.

V is TRBV5-6 and J is TRBJ2-5; the D is unclear. V lost 0 bases and J 10 bases, leaving 7 bases between the germline ends. Germline V gene data show CDR1 as SGHDT and CDR2 as YYEEEE. The CDR3 is made up of 11 amino acids. The CDR3 spells CASSLARDQYF. The CDR3, as DNA: TGTGCCAGCAGCTTGGCCCGCGACCAGTACTTC.

With respect to this clone: At one boundary the junction diverges from the germline segment, which might be a read error. The chain couples TRBV27 to TRBJ1-1; D perhaps matches TRBD1 (6 bases). The CDR3 covers 15 residues. The germline V gene has CDR1 MNHEY and CDR2 SMNVEV (reference sequence). The CDR3 coding sequence is TGTGCCAGCAGTTTGTCACCCGGGACACCCACTCAAGCTTTCTTT. Translating gives CASSLSPGTPTQAFF.

The chain uses TRBV4-3 and TRBJ1-3; D is unresolved. This CDR3 is 15 amino acids long. CDR1 and CDR2 (germline): LGHNA, YSLEER. V lost 0 bases to trimming and J lost 2 bases, with 8 bases between them. CDR3 residues: CASSQESAAGNTIYF. CDR3 in DNA: TGCGCCAGCAGCCAAGAAAGCGCAGCTGGAAACACCATATATTTT.

The chain is built from TRBV7-9 and TRBJ1-1; no clear D gene. This CDR3 has 14 residues. Germline CDR1 SEHNR, CDR2 FQNEAQ (reference sequence). Deletions cut 10 bases from V and 10 bases from J, with 25 bases between. In DNA, the CDR3 is TGTGCCATCCATATCGAACCGGGTCTGGGTCGAGCTTTCTTT. Protein: CAIHIEPGLGRAFF.

The chain joins TRBV28 to TRBJ2-7; 8 bases agree with TRBD1. CDR1 and CDR2 from the germline V gene are MDHEN and SYDVKM. The CDR3 spans 13 residues. J was trimmed by 8 bases and V by 5 bases; bases with no gene match: 8. CDR3 DNA sequence: TGTGCCAGCAGTCCGCAGGACAGGGCCAAGCAGTACTTC. This encodes CASSPQDRAKQYF.

The chain couples TRBV28 to TRBJ2-5; possible D gene TRBD1, 6 bases. V lost 3 bases and J lost 5, with 13 bases in between. Germline CDR1 is MDHEN and CDR2 is SYDVKM. The CDR3 is 14 residues long. The CDR3 sequence is CASSLQGRGETQYF. CDR3 bases: TGTGCCAGCAGTTTGCAGGGGAGAGGGGAGACCCAGTACTTC.

CDR3 sequence (DNA): TGTGCCAGCAGCCGGACAGGAGCGAACACCGGGGAGCTGTTTTTT. Protein product: CASSRTGANTGELFF. The J gene is TRBJ2-2, the V gene TRBV7-7, with 7 bases that match TRBD1. The CDR3 sequence is 15 residues long. Germline-derived CDR1 and CDR2 are SSHAT and FNYEAQ (reference sequence). V shed 5 bases, J shed 0 bases, and the junction held 3 bases outside the gene matches.

The chain links TRBV14 to TRBJ2-1, with 8 bases fitting TRBD2. From germline, CDR1 is SGHDN and CDR2 FVKESK. The CDR3 has 15 residues. With 1 base clipped from V and 8 bases from J, the junction kept 7 bases outside the gene matches. The CDR3 DNA is TGTGCCAGCAGCCAAGCTAGCGGGCGCCCCTATGAGCAGTTCTTC. Translation: CASSQASGRPYEQFF.

The chain has TRBV11-1 and TRBJ2-1, with 9 bases lining up with TRBD2. Trimming removed 1 base from V and 9 bases from J; junction bases left unmatched: 10. The CDR3 covers 16 residues. Germline CDR1 and CDR2: SGHAT and FQDESV (reference sequence). The CDR3 bases are TGTGCCAGCAGCTTAGAGTTGCGGGGGGGCCGTGGTGAGCAGTTCTTC. Its protein is CASSLELRGGRGEQFF.

The chain has TRBV27 and TRBJ1-1; 8 bases are shared with TRBD1. CDR1 is MNHEY, CDR2 SMNVEV, per germline (reference sequence). The CDR3 totals 16 residues. V was pared by 2 bases and J by 5 bases, with 10 bases of the junction left unmatched. CDR3 in amino acids: CASSLNQGASVTEAFF. The CDR3 DNA is TGTGCCAGCAGTTTAAATCAGGGGGCGTCGGTAACTGAAGCTTTCTTT.

This clone was seen once. The chain uses TRBV5-1 and TRBJ1-6; D call uncertain. The CDR3 consists of 18 residues. V was pared by 0 bases and J by 1 base, with 14 bases between. Germline V CDR1 and CDR2: SGHRS, YFSETQ. The CDR3 sequence is CASSLGAGDGSYNSPLHF. DNA for the CDR3: TGCGCCAGCAGCTTGGGGGCCGGGGATGGTTCCTATAATTCACCCCTCCACTTT.

This sequence joins TRBV4-3 and TRBJ1-1; 8 bases match TRBD1. CDR1 is LGHNA, CDR2 YSLEER, per germline. This CDR3 has 14 amino acids. The V gene end was trimmed by 3 bases and the J gene end by 7 bases; junction bases not matched to a gene: 7. CDR3 protein: CASSQLGTGIEAFF. CDR3 DNA sequence: TGCGCCAGCAGCCAGCTAGGGACAGGCATTGAAGCTTTCTTT.

For this clone: Mismatch with germline at one junction end may stem from a read error. The chain combines TRBV23-1 with TRBJ1-3, with D possibly TRBD1 on 5 matching bases. TRBV23-1 is an ORF, and what it does is uncertain. The CDR3 has 8 amino acids. The CDR3 nucleotides read TGCGCCAGCAGGGACAAAGGATTT. Translating gives CASRDKGF.

This rearrangement joins TRBV27 to TRBJ2-3; 11 positions agree with TRBD1. The CDR3 length is 14 residues. Per the germline V gene, CDR1 is MNHEY and CDR2 is SMNVEV (reference sequence). The V and J ends lost 6 bases and 7 bases, in that order; junction bases with no gene match: 6. For the CDR3, the DNA is TGTGCCAGCAGGACCGGACAGGGGGCTCATACGCAGTATTTT. It is translated as CASRTGQGAHTQYF.

The chain joins TRBV30 to TRBJ1-4, with D possibly TRBD1 on 5 matching bases. The CDR3 has 16 residues. The germline V gene encodes CDR1 GTSNPN and CDR2 SVGIG (reference sequence). The V end lost 0 bases, the J end lost 8 bases, and 19 bases lay between the germline ends. The CDR3 DNA is TGTGCCTGGAGTGTATCTCCCCTAGGGGCCGGCGAAAAACTGTTTTTT. Translating it yields CAWSVSPLGAGEKLFF. The whole variable domain, remainder taken from reference TRBV30 and TRBJ1-4, is SQTIHQWPATLVQPVGSPLSLECTVEGTSNPNLYWYRQAAGRGLQLLFYSVGIGQISSEVPQNLSASRPQDRQFILSSKKLLLSDSGFYLCAWSVSPLGAGEKLFFGSGTQLSVL.

This clone was counted between two and nine times. The V gene is TRBV19, the J gene TRBJ1-4, with TRBD1 matching over 8 bases. The CDR3 covers 14 residues. V lost 7 bases and J lost 8; bases outside the gene matches: 9. Germline V CDR1 and CDR2: LNHDA, SQIVND (reference sequence). CDR3 sequence: CASKSRTGTEKLFF. The CDR3 DNA follows: TGTGCCAGTAAGAGTAGGACAGGGACGGAAAAACTGTTTTTT.

This clone came up a few times. The chain carries TRBV6-7 and TRBJ2-5, with 7 bases that match TRBD1. Being an ORF, TRBV6-7 has a function that is uncertain. CDR3 length: 16 amino acids. V shed 2 bases and J 2 bases; nucleotides not matched to a gene: 8. The DNA of the CDR3 is TGTGCCAGCAGTTACCACAGACAGGGACCTCAAGAGACCCAGTACTTC. Protein: CASSYHRQGPQETQYF.

The gene calls are TRBV30 and TRBJ2-5; 11 positions agree with TRBD2. V shed 1 base and J 2 bases; nucleotides not matched to a gene: 0. Germline V gene data show CDR1 as GTSNPN and CDR2 as SVGIG (reference sequence). This CDR3 is 14 amino acids long. In nucleotides, the CDR3 is TGTGCCTGGAGTGGACTAGCGGGGCAAGAGACCCAGTACTTC. Its protein product is CAWSGLAGQETQYF.

This clone was seen a single time. The CDR3 is CASSQGVFEQYF. In DNA form, the CDR3 reads TGTGCCAGCAGTCAAGGAGTGTTCGAGCAGTACTTC. This chain joins TRBV27 and TRBJ2-7, with D unresolved. The V gene's germline CDR1 is MNHEY and CDR2 SMNVEV (reference sequence). The CDR3 spans 12 residues. Between the trimmed V and J ends, which lost 5 bases and 6 bases, there was a span of 11 bases.

The chain joins TRBV9 to TRBJ2-2; the D gene is possibly TRBD1 (6 bases). The CDR3 consists of 11 residues. V gave up 6 bases and J gave up 8 bases, with 8 bases separating them. Germline-derived CDR1 and CDR2 are SGDLS and YYNGEE. Written as DNA, the CDR3 is TGTGCCAGCACCCAGGGGGGGGAGCTGTTTTTT. This translates into CASTQGGELFF.

The chain joins TRBV7-6 to TRBJ2-3; no reliable D call. This CDR3 has 14 residues. CDR1 and CDR2 from the germline V gene are SGHVS and FNYEAQ. V lost 1 base and J lost 6, with 11 bases in between. The CDR3 here is CASSLGSPWDTQYF. CDR3 nucleotides: TGTGCCAGCAGCTTAGGAAGCCCCTGGGATACGCAGTATTTT.

This clone was detected a few times. The CDR3, as DNA: TGTGCCAGCAGGTCGGACAGGGGGGATGAAAAACTGTTTTTT. This encodes CASRSDRGDEKLFF. The gene calls are TRBV5-4 and TRBJ1-4, with 10 bases that match TRBD1. Germline CDR1 and CDR2: SGHNT and YYREEE (reference sequence). The CDR3 is 14 amino acids. V was pared by 5 bases and J by 6 bases, with 4 bases of the junction left unmatched.